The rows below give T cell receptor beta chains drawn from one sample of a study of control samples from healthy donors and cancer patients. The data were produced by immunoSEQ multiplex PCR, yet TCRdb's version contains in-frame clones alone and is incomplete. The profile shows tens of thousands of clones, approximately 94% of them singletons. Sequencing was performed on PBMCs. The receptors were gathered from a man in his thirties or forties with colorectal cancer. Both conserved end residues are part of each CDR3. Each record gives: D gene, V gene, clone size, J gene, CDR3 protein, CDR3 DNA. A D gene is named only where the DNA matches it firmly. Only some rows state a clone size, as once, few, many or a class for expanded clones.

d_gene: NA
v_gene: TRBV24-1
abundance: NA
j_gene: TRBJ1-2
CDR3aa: CATSDFHGTHGYTF
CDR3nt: TGTGCCACCAGTGATTTTCACGGGACCCATGGCTACACCTTC

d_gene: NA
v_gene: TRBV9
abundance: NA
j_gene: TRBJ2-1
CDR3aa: CASSVLGPSNEQFF
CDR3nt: TGTGCCAGCAGCGTCCTCGGACCAAGCAATGAGCAGTTCTTC

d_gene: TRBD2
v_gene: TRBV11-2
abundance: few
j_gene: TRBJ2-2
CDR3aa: CASSFSREGGELFF
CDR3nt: TGTGCCAGCAGCTTTAGCAGGGAGGGCGGGGAGCTGTTTTTT

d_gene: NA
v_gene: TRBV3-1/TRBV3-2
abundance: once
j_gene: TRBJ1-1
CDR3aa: CASSQGGDALKPKF
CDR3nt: TGTGCCAGCAGCCAAGGCGGCGATGCGCTAAAACCAAAGTTT

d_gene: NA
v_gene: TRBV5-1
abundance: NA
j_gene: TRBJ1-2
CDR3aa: CASSLEGYGYTF
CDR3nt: TGCGCCAGCAGCTTGGAGGGCTATGGCTACACCTTC

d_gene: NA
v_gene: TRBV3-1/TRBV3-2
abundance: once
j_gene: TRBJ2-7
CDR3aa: CASSPELGASYEQYF
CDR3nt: TGTGCCAGCAGCCCGGAATTGGGGGCCTCTTACGAGCAGTACTTC

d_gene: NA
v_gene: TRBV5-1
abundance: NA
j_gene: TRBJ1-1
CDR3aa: CASSLGGITEAFF
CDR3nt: TGCGCCAGCAGCTTAGGGGGGATCACTGAAGCTTTCTTT

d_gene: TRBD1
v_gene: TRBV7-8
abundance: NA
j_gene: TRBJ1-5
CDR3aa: CASSLLDRTYPNQPQHF
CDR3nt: TGTGCCAGCAGCTTGTTGGACAGGACCTATCCTAATCAGCCCCAGCATTTT

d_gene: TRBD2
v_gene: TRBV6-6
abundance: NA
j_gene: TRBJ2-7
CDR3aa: CASSPVAGGLEQYF
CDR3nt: TGTGCCAGCAGTCCCGTAGCGGGGGGGCTGGAGCAGTACTTC

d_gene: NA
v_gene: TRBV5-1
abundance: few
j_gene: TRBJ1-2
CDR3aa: CASRRFGTTYGYTF
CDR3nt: TGCGCCAGCAGGCGTTTTGGGACAACATATGGCTACACCTTC

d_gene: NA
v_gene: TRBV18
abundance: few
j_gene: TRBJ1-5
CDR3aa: CASSWTPRQDFNQPQHF
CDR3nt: TGTGCCAGCTCATGGACTCCGAGGCAGGACTTTAATCAGCCCCAGCATTTT

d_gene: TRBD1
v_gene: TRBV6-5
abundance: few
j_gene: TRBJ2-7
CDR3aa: CASRPGQATYEQYF
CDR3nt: TGTGCCAGCAGACCGGGACAGGCCACCTACGAGCAGTACTTC

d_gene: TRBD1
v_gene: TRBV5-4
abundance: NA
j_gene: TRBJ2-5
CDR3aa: CASSLGGDRAETQYF
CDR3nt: TGTGCCAGCAGCTTGGGGGGGGACAGGGCAGAGACCCAGTACTTC

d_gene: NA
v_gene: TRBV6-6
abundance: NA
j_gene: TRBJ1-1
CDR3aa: CASSPGTPGVTEAFF
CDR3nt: TGTGCCAGCAGTCCCGGGACACCGGGGGTCACTGAAGCTTTCTTT

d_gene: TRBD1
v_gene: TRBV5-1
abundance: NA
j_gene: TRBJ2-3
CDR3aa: CASSLAGQGSSTDTQYF
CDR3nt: TGCGCCAGCAGCTTGGCTGGACAGGGTTCTAGCACAGATACGCAGTATTTT

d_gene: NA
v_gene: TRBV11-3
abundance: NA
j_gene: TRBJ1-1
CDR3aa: CASSKRGGDTEAFF
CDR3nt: TGTGCCAGCAGCAAGCGAGGGGGTGACACTGAAGCTTTCTTT

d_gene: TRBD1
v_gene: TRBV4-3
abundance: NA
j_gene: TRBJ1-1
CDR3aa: CASSQVVYWTGYEAFF
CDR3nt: TGCGCCAGCAGCCAAGTGGTGTATTGGACAGGGTATGAAGCTTTCTTT

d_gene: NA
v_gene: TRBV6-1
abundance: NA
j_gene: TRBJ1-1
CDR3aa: CASSEWAASMNTEAFF
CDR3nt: TGTGCCAGCAGTGAATGGGCAGCTTCAATGAACACTGAAGCTTTCTTT

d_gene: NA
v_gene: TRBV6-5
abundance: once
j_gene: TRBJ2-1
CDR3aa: CASSPRTYNEQFF
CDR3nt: TGTGCCAGCAGTCCCCGTACCTACAATGAGCAGTTCTTC

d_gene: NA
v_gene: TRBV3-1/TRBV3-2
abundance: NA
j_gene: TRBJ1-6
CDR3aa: CASSQRTGSNSPLHF
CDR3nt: TGTGCCAGCAGCCAAAGGACGGGTTCCAATTCACCCCTCCACTTT

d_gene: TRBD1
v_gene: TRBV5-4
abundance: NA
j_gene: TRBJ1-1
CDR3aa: CASSSYRGLTTEAFF
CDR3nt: TGTGCCAGCAGCTCCTACAGGGGGCTTACAACTGAAGCTTTCTTT

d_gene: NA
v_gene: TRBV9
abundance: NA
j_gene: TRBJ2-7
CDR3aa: CASSVGNSLAYEQYF
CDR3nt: TGTGCCAGCAGCGTAGGTAATTCTTTGGCCTACGAGCAGTACTTC

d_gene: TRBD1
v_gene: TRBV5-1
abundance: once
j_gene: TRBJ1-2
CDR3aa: CASSPRTGQFGGYTF
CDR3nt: TGCGCCAGCAGCCCTCGGACAGGGCAGTTTGGTGGCTACACCTTC

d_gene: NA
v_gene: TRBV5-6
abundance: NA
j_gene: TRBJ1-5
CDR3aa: CASSLGGFSNQPQHF
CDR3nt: TGTGCCAGCAGCTTGGGGGGTTTTAGCAATCAGCCCCAGCATTTT

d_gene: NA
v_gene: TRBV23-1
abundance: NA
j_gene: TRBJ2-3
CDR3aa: CASRQPSTDTQYF
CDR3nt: TGCGCCAGCAGACAGCCAAGCACAGATACGCAGTATTTT

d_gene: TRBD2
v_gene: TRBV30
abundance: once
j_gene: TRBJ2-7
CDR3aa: CAWSADGGNEQYF
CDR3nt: TGTGCCTGGAGTGCGGACGGGGGGAACGAGCAGTACTTC

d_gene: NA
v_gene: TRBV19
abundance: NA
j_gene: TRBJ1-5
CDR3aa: CASSMTYQPQHF
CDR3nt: TGTGCCAGTAGTATGACCTATCAGCCCCAGCATTTT